This TCR beta chain was captured in a study of tumor-infiltrating lymphocytes in primary liver carcinoma. A note on this clonotype: Its cognate antigen is unknown. At one boundary the junction diverges from the germline segment, which might be a read error.

Total RNA and DNA came together from roughly 20-30 mg of bulk tissue without cell sorting. Primary liver carcinoma in the patients was surgically resected. With a constant-region primer, TCR beta cDNA was made from 450 to 650 ng of total RNA. Each TCR beta library was derived from three nested multiplex PCR rounds that employed slightly modified ARM-PCR. A C-beta reverse primer was combined with TRBV1-TRBV30 forward primers in the first two PCR rounds, and each round had 10 cycles. TCRdb reanalysed the multiplex PCR reads using MiXCR and keeps one entry per CDR3 protein. The repertoire holds 90,000 to 150,000 distinct CDR3 sequences, with about two thirds as singletons. The CDR3 totals 17 residues. Germline CDR1 reads SQVTM; CDR2 reads ANQGSEA. Findings and caveats of the study: Lower overlap was observed for tumor-adjacent and tumor-blood pairs relative to tumor region pairs.

This chain links TRBV29-1 with TRBJ2-5; a possible D gene is TRBD2 (5 bases). The clonotype originates from an older woman with primary liver carcinoma and hepatitis B virus infection. The sequenced sample was tumor-adjacent normal liver tissue. The CDR3: CNVILGAGHKGQETQYF. The CDR3, as DNA: TGCAACGTTATCCTCGGCGCGGGCCACAAGGGCCAAGAGACCCAGTACTTC.